This T cell receptor (beta chain) stems from a study of control samples from healthy donors and cancer patients. The data were produced by immunoSEQ multiplex PCR, yet TCRdb's version contains in-frame clones alone and is incomplete. The profile shows hundreds of thousands of clones, more than 65% of them singletons. CDR1 is LNHNV and CDR2 is YYDKDF in the germline V gene (reference sequence). Trimming removed 0 bases from V and 1 base from J, with 9 bases in between. The CDR3 totals 15 residues. The V and J genes are TRBV15 and TRBJ2-5, with D perhaps being TRBD1 or TRBD2 (5 bases each). Sequenced sample: PBMCs. This sequence originates from a woman between 55 and 75 years old with lung cancer. The CDR3 loop reads CATSRDPGAQETQYF. CDR3 bases: TGTGCCACCAGCAGAGACCCCGGGGCCCAAGAGACCCAGTACTTC.